This TCR beta chain was captured in a study of blood T cell repertoires in COVID-19. On the study more broadly: From the United States, Italy and Spain came samples of acute and convalescent COVID-19. T cells, B-cell-depleted T cells, or PBMCs provided the cDNA or gDNA that served as material.

This clone was detected a few times. In the original workflow: Estimated nucleated cell counts came from reference gene primer amplification. Clones were sequenced by immunoSEQ multiplex PCR, and TCRdb holds only the in-frame ones, with some missing. V and J calls and clone size are given by that table; D and trimming were obtained from the DNA. The data contain some 150,000 clones, approximately 80% of them seen just once; the ten biggest clones take up approximately 1.4%. CDR1 LNHDA and CDR2 SQIVND come from the germline V gene (reference sequence). The CDR3 runs 15 residues. After removal of 6 bases from V and 6 bases from J, the junction contained 14 bases not matched to a gene.

This sequence was found in a human donor in a cohort sampled during active COVID-19. The chain links TRBV19 to TRBJ2-7, with 7 bases lining up with TRBD2. Sequencing was carried out using peripheral blood. CDR3 sequence: CASSYGVAGAGEQYF. In DNA, the CDR3 is TGTGCCAGTAGCTATGGAGTCGCGGGAGCCGGCGAGCAGTACTTC.